The rows below give T cell receptor beta chains drawn from one sample of a study of regulatory T cells in long-lasting Graves disease. TCRdb itself ran the multiplex PCR reads through MiXCR, one entry per CDR3 protein. This sample has about 560,000 distinct CDR3 sequences, with roughly 16% found just once. The same specimen was also included in a second study, on T cells in Graves' hyperthyroidism and ophthalmopathy.

Sequenced material: peripheral blood mononuclear cells (PBMCs), taken at new diagnosis, from a patient treated with antithyroid drugs. Receptors originate from a man aged 18 to 29 with Graves disease. The CDR3 runs from the conserved cysteine through the conserved F or W. The order of the fields is D gene, clone size, J gene, V gene, CDR3 protein, CDR3 DNA. The D gene is left open where the match is weak. Size tells how often a clone was seen (once, few, many) or the class of an expanded clone, and some rows leave it out.

d_call: TRBD2
clone_size: .
j_call: TRBJ2-7
v_call: TRBV19
cdr3_aa: CASSIRREWYEQYF
cdr3_nt: TGTGCCAGTAGTATCCGGCGGGAGTGGTACGAGCAGTACTTC

d_call: TRBD1
clone_size: few
j_call: TRBJ2-5
v_call: TRBV10-3
cdr3_aa: CAIRALTGGQETQYF
cdr3_nt: TGTGCCATCAGGGCCCTGACAGGGGGCCAAGAGACCCAGTACTTC

d_call: TRBD1
clone_size: few
j_call: TRBJ2-7
v_call: TRBV10-3
cdr3_aa: CAISVPYRDRSSHEQYF
cdr3_nt: TGTGCCATCAGTGTGCCGTACCGGGACAGGTCTTCCCACGAGCAGTACTTC

d_call: .
clone_size: few
j_call: TRBJ2-1
v_call: TRBV20-1
cdr3_aa: CSARVILAPLNEQFF
cdr3_nt: TGCAGTGCTAGAGTTATACTAGCCCCTTTGAATGAGCAGTTCTTC

d_call: .
clone_size: few
j_call: TRBJ1-3
v_call: TRBV6-1
cdr3_aa: CASSDRSLLGNTIYF
cdr3_nt: TGTGCCAGCAGTGACAGGTCACTCCTCGGAAACACCATATATTTT

d_call: TRBD2
clone_size: .
j_call: TRBJ2-7
v_call: TRBV10-2
cdr3_aa: CASSGGLVYNEQYF
cdr3_nt: TGCGCCAGCAGTGGAGGACTAGTCTACAATGAGCAGTACTTC

d_call: TRBD1
clone_size: .
j_call: TRBJ2-5
v_call: TRBV10-3
cdr3_aa: CAIRTGQGGETQYF
cdr3_nt: TGTGCCATCAGGACCGGACAGGGCGGCGAGACCCAGTACTTC

d_call: .
clone_size: .
j_call: TRBJ1-2
v_call: TRBV29-1
cdr3_aa: CSGGSAPYGYTF
cdr3_nt: TGCAGCGGAGGTAGTGCCCCCTATGGCTACACCTTC

d_call: .
clone_size: many
j_call: TRBJ2-7
v_call: TRBV28
cdr3_aa: CASTLGVGSYEQYF
cdr3_nt: TGTGCCAGCACCTTGGGAGTGGGGTCCTACGAGCAGTACTTC

d_call: .
clone_size: few
j_call: TRBJ1-1
v_call: TRBV6-9
cdr3_aa: CASSSPPSLANTEAFF
cdr3_nt: TGTGCCAGCAGTTCCCCCCCGTCACTCGCTAACACTGAAGCTTTCTTT

d_call: TRBD1
clone_size: .
j_call: TRBJ1-1
v_call: TRBV5-1
cdr3_aa: CASSFTGGPDEAFF
cdr3_nt: TGCGCCAGCAGCTTTACAGGGGGCCCGGATGAAGCTTTCTTT

d_call: .
clone_size: few
j_call: TRBJ2-7
v_call: TRBV29-1
cdr3_aa: CSVEDIRRDTGYEQYF
cdr3_nt: TGCAGCGTTGAAGATATCCGCCGGGACACTGGTTACGAGCAGTACTTC

d_call: .
clone_size: .
j_call: TRBJ1-5
v_call: TRBV20-1
cdr3_aa: CSASWDSNQPQHF
cdr3_nt: TGCAGTGCTAGCTGGGATAGCAATCAGCCCCAGCATTTT

d_call: .
clone_size: .
j_call: TRBJ2-2
v_call: TRBV20-1
cdr3_aa: CSASLATGELFF
cdr3_nt: TGCAGTGCTAGCCTCGCGACCGGGGAGCTGTTTTTT

d_call: .
clone_size: .
j_call: TRBJ1-4
v_call: TRBV28
cdr3_aa: CASSLRGGVFANEKLFF
cdr3_nt: TGTGCCAGCAGTTTAAGGGGCGGCGTATTTGCTAATGAAAAACTGTTTTTT

d_call: .
clone_size: few
j_call: TRBJ1-2
v_call: TRBV10-1
cdr3_aa: CVRPRGGGYTF
cdr3_nt: TGCGTCCGGCCCAGGGGCGGGGGCTACACCTTC

d_call: .
clone_size: .
j_call: TRBJ1-2
v_call: TRBV9
cdr3_aa: CASSEMVYGYTF
cdr3_nt: TGTGCCAGCAGCGAGATGGTCTATGGCTACACCTTC

d_call: .
clone_size: many
j_call: TRBJ2-7
v_call: TRBV30
cdr3_aa: CAWSVSSGNEQYF
cdr3_nt: TGTGCCTGGAGTGTAAGCTCTGGCAATGAGCAGTACTTC

d_call: .
clone_size: many
j_call: TRBJ2-3
v_call: TRBV11-3
cdr3_aa: CASSRGDTQYF
cdr3_nt: TGTGCCAGCAGTCGTGGAGATACGCAGTATTTT

d_call: TRBD1
clone_size: few
j_call: TRBJ2-7
v_call: TRBV6-5
cdr3_aa: CASSSPDRGYEQYF
cdr3_nt: TGTGCCAGCAGTTCACCGGACAGGGGGTACGAGCAGTACTTC

d_call: .
clone_size: few
j_call: TRBJ2-1
v_call: TRBV4-1
cdr3_aa: CASRAQVISSYNEQFF
cdr3_nt: TGCGCCAGCAGAGCACAAGTTATCAGCTCCTACAATGAGCAGTTCTTC

d_call: TRBD2
clone_size: many
j_call: TRBJ2-1
v_call: TRBV6-1
cdr3_aa: CASRGLAGGYNEQFF
cdr3_nt: TGTGCCAGCAGGGGACTAGCGGGCGGCTACAATGAGCAGTTCTTC

d_call: TRBD1
clone_size: few
j_call: TRBJ2-7
v_call: TRBV6-2/TRBV6-3
cdr3_aa: CASSYRDRGIHEQYF
cdr3_nt: TGTGCCAGCAGTTACAGGGACAGGGGTATTCACGAGCAGTACTTC

d_call: .
clone_size: many
j_call: TRBJ1-5
v_call: TRBV20-1
cdr3_aa: CSARHSGTNQPQHF
cdr3_nt: TGCAGTGCTAGACATTCAGGGACCAATCAGCCCCAGCATTTT

d_call: .
clone_size: many
j_call: TRBJ1-1
v_call: TRBV20-1
cdr3_aa: CSATIGGPGTEAFF
cdr3_nt: TGCAGTGCCACCATCGGGGGGCCGGGTACTGAAGCTTTCTTT

d_call: .
clone_size: many
j_call: TRBJ1-2
v_call: TRBV2
cdr3_aa: CASSEAVASYGYAF
cdr3_nt: TGTGCCAGCAGTGAAGCGGTAGCTTCCTATGGCTACGCCTTC

d_call: TRBD2
clone_size: few
j_call: TRBJ2-2
v_call: TRBV7-3
cdr3_aa: CASSFSLAGGVGELFF
cdr3_nt: TGTGCCAGCAGCTTCTCCCTAGCGGGAGGTGTCGGGGAGCTGTTTTTT

d_call: TRBD1
clone_size: many
j_call: TRBJ2-7
v_call: TRBV7-9
cdr3_aa: CASSSTGGNPYEQYF
cdr3_nt: TGTGCCAGCAGTTCAACAGGGGGCAATCCCTACGAGCAGTACTTC

d_call: TRBD2
clone_size: many
j_call: TRBJ2-1
v_call: TRBV2
cdr3_aa: CASIGDRGLAVYNEQFF
cdr3_nt: TGTGCCAGCATAGGGGACAGAGGACTAGCGGTCTACAATGAGCAGTTCTTC

d_call: .
clone_size: many
j_call: TRBJ1-1
v_call: TRBV27
cdr3_aa: CASSYSGQEDAFF
cdr3_nt: TGTGCCAGCAGTTACTCCGGGCAGGAGGATGCTTTCTTT

d_call: .
clone_size: many
j_call: TRBJ2-5
v_call: TRBV7-3
cdr3_aa: CASSLRGQRETQYF
cdr3_nt: TGTGCCAGCAGCTTAAGGGGGCAGAGGGAGACCCAGTACTTC

d_call: .
clone_size: few
j_call: TRBJ2-3
v_call: TRBV20-1
cdr3_aa: CSADTQYF
cdr3_nt: TGCAGTGCGGATACGCAGTATTTT

d_call: .
clone_size: many
j_call: TRBJ2-1
v_call: TRBV2
cdr3_aa: CASSKGWGRGNNEQFF
cdr3_nt: TGTGCCAGCAGCAAAGGGTGGGGAAGGGGTAACAATGAGCAGTTCTTC

d_call: .
clone_size: many
j_call: TRBJ1-4
v_call: TRBV3-1
cdr3_aa: CASSQVSRTARREKLFF
cdr3_nt: TGTGCCAGCAGCCAAGTCTCCCGGACCGCAAGACGGGAAAAACTGTTTTTT

d_call: .
clone_size: many
j_call: TRBJ2-7
v_call: TRBV28
cdr3_aa: CASNLQGSSYEQYF
cdr3_nt: TGTGCCAGCAATCTACAGGGAAGCTCCTACGAGCAGTACTTC